These T cell receptor beta chains were read from a single sample in a study of OX40 agonist ivuxolimab in advanced cancers. Repertoires were generated with immunoSEQ multiplex PCR, while TCRdb's copy carries only in-frame clones and drops some. Among around 60,000 clones listed, about 79% were seen once. Material: CD4+ or CD8+ T cells sorted from blood, obtained in a trial of the OX40 agonist ivuxolimab. The receptors originated from an adult with an advanced solid tumor such as melanoma, head and neck, liver or kidney cancer. Both conserved end residues are part of each CDR3. Fields, in order: clone size, D gene, V gene, J gene, CDR3 DNA, CDR3 protein. D genes are given only for firm matches. Clone sizes are given selectively: once, few, many, or a class where the clone is expanded.

size: NA
D: TRBD2
V: TRBV9
J: TRBJ2-1
DNA: TGTGCCAGCAGCGTAGAAGGGACTAGCGGGAGACAGCAGTTCTTC
CDR3: CASSVEGTSGRQQFF

size: NA
D: TRBD2
V: TRBV6-1
J: TRBJ2-3
DNA: TGTGCCAGCAGTGTTAGCGGGGGGGCTACAGATACGCAGTATTTT
CDR3: CASSVSGGATDTQYF

size: NA
D: NA
V: TRBV5-6
J: TRBJ1-6
DNA: TGTGCCAGCAGCCTAAGACTAGCCGGGTCCCATTCACCCCTCCACTTT
CDR3: CASSLRLAGSHSPLHF

size: NA
D: NA
V: TRBV11-3
J: TRBJ2-5
DNA: TGTGCCAGCAGCCGGACAGTGAAAGGGACCCAGTACTTC
CDR3: CASSRTVKGTQYF

size: NA
D: NA
V: TRBV7-2
J: TRBJ1-1
DNA: TGTGCCAGCAGCTTACTGGGGGGCAGATCTGAAGCTTTCTTT
CDR3: CASSLLGGRSEAFF

size: NA
D: NA
V: TRBV11-2
J: TRBJ1-3
DNA: TGTGCCAGCAGCATAGGCGGAAACACCATATATTTT
CDR3: CASSIGGNTIYF

size: NA
D: NA
V: TRBV7-9
J: TRBJ2-2
DNA: TGTGCCAGCAGCTTACGCACTAAGGATCCCGGGGAGCTGTTTTTT
CDR3: CASSLRTKDPGELFF

size: few
D: NA
V: TRBV19
J: TRBJ1-2
DNA: TGTGCCAGTAGTCCTCAAAAGAATGGGCCTTCTAACTATGGCTACACCTTC
CDR3: CASSPQKNGPSNYGYTF

size: NA
D: NA
V: TRBV19
J: TRBJ1-2
DNA: TGTGCCAGTAGTATAGGACAGGAGTTCTATGGCTACACCTTC
CDR3: CASSIGQEFYGYTF

size: NA
D: NA
V: TRBV7-3
J: TRBJ1-1
DNA: TGTGCCAGCAGCTGGGGAGGGCCGGAGACTGAAGCTTTCTTT
CDR3: CASSWGGPETEAFF

size: NA
D: NA
V: TRBV6-5
J: TRBJ2-1
DNA: TGTGCCAGCAGCCGTACCTACTACAATGAGCAGTTCTTC
CDR3: CASSRTYYNEQFF

size: NA
D: NA
V: TRBV19
J: TRBJ1-5
DNA: TGTGCCAGTAGTATGGGGGCGGGCAGGGGAAATCAGCCCCAGCATTTT
CDR3: CASSMGAGRGNQPQHF

size: NA
D: TRBD2
V: TRBV29-1
J: TRBJ2-7
DNA: TGCAGCGTCATGACACTAGCGGGATCCATCGAGCAGTACTTC
CDR3: CSVMTLAGSIEQYF

size: NA
D: TRBD1
V: TRBV12-5
J: TRBJ2-5
DNA: TGTGCTAGTGGTTTGGCACAAACCGGGACAGGGCTGGAGACCCAGTACTTC
CDR3: CASGLAQTGTGLETQYF

size: NA
D: TRBD2
V: TRBV19
J: TRBJ2-4
DNA: TGTGCCAGTTCAGACCAGCGGGGCCCGGCCAAAAACATTCAGTACTTC
CDR3: CASSDQRGPAKNIQYF

size: NA
D: TRBD2
V: TRBV6-6
J: TRBJ2-2
DNA: TGTGCCAGCTCCAGGGAGGGGAACACCGGGGAGCTGTTTTTT
CDR3: CASSREGNTGELFF

size: NA
D: NA
V: TRBV19
J: TRBJ1-5
DNA: TGTGCCAGTAGTACGCGGGAATATCAGCCCCAGCATTTT
CDR3: CASSTREYQPQHF

size: NA
D: NA
V: TRBV21-1
J: TRBJ1-5
DNA: TGTGCCAGCAGCAAAGCAAAAACCCGAAATAGCAATCAGCCCCAGCATTTT
CDR3: CASSKAKTRNSNQPQHF

size: once
D: NA
V: TRBV30
J: TRBJ1-1
DNA: TGTGCCTCCGCGGGACACGTGAACACTGAAGCTTTCTTT
CDR3: CASAGHVNTEAFF

size: NA
D: NA
V: TRBV6-5
J: TRBJ1-3
DNA: TGTGCCAGCAGTTACTCAGCCCTCTCTGGAAACACCATATATTTT
CDR3: CASSYSALSGNTIYF

size: NA
D: NA
V: TRBV6-4
J: TRBJ2-6
DNA: TGTGCCAGCAGTGACATGGGGATTGGGGCCAACGTCCTGACTTTC
CDR3: CASSDMGIGANVLTF

size: NA
D: TRBD2
V: TRBV5-1
J: TRBJ2-5
DNA: TGCGCCAGCAGCGCGAGCGGGGGGCAAGAGACCCAGTACTTC
CDR3: CASSASGGQETQYF

size: once
D: TRBD1
V: TRBV10-2
J: TRBJ1-5
DNA: TGCGCCAGCAGTGACTTTACCGGGACAGGGGGCCCTTGGAATCAGCCCCAGCATTTT
CDR3: CASSDFTGTGGPWNQPQHF

size: NA
D: NA
V: TRBV11-2
J: TRBJ2-7
DNA: TGTGCCAGCAGCCGTGTCGTATTCGGGACTCATAGGAAGCAGTACTTC
CDR3: CASSRVVFGTHRKQYF

size: NA
D: NA
V: TRBV5-1
J: TRBJ1-5
DNA: TGCGCCAGCAGCGACGACGAAAGCAATCAGCCCCAGCATTTT
CDR3: CASSDDESNQPQHF

size: NA
D: TRBD2
V: TRBV27
J: TRBJ2-5
DNA: TGTGCCACTTGCCGACTAGCGGGAGGTCCAGAGACCCAGTACTTC
CDR3: CATCRLAGGPETQYF

size: NA
D: NA
V: TRBV5-1
J: TRBJ2-1
DNA: TGCGCCAGCAGCTTGATGGCGGGGGCCAATGAGCAGTTCTTC
CDR3: CASSLMAGANEQFF

size: medium-sized
D: NA
V: TRBV2
J: TRBJ1-5
DNA: TGTGCCAGCAGTGATATCCGGGGGGTGTTTCAGCCCCAGCATTTT
CDR3: CASSDIRGVFQPQHF

size: NA
D: TRBD1
V: TRBV6-1
J: TRBJ2-5
DNA: TGTGCCAGCAACCCAGGGGGACAGCAAGAGACCCAGTACTTC
CDR3: CASNPGGQQETQYF

size: NA
D: TRBD2
V: TRBV7-3
J: TRBJ2-1
DNA: TGTGCCAGCAGCTTAAACCCGGGAGGTTCCTACAATGAGCAGTTCTTC
CDR3: CASSLNPGGSYNEQFF

size: NA
D: NA
V: TRBV23-1
J: TRBJ1-5
DNA: TGCGCCAGCAGTCCAAACCCAGGGGAAGGTCAGCCCCAGCATTTT
CDR3: CASSPNPGEGQPQHF

size: NA
D: NA
V: TRBV6-5
J: TRBJ1-6
DNA: TGTGCCAGCAGTTCAGTTACTAATTCACCCCTCCACTTT
CDR3: CASSSVTNSPLHF

size: few
D: TRBD2
V: TRBV5-1
J: TRBJ2-5
DNA: TGCGCCAGCAGCGGCGGGGGGGGTCAAGAGACCCAGTACTTC
CDR3: CASSGGGGQETQYF

size: NA
D: TRBD1
V: TRBV6-6
J: TRBJ1-6
DNA: TGTGCCAGCAGTTACCAGACAGGGGGTTCTTCACCCCTCCACTTT
CDR3: CASSYQTGGSSPLHF

size: NA
D: NA
V: TRBV21-1
J: TRBJ2-7
DNA: TGTGCCAGCAGCAAAGTGTGTAGGTTAAGGTTTGAAAACGAGCAGTACTTC
CDR3: CASSKVCRLRFENEQYF

size: NA
D: TRBD1
V: TRBV30
J: TRBJ1-1
DNA: TGTGCCTGGAGCAAAGACAGGGTGAACACTGAAGCTTTCTTT
CDR3: CAWSKDRVNTEAFF

size: NA
D: NA
V: TRBV30
J: TRBJ2-6
DNA: TGTGCCTGGAGTGACAGATCTGGGGCCAACGTCCTGACTTTC
CDR3: CAWSDRSGANVLTF

size: NA
D: TRBD2
V: TRBV7-2
J: TRBJ2-3
DNA: TGTGCCAGCAGCTTAGGACTGAGGCGGGGGACGCAGTATTTT
CDR3: CASSLGLRRGTQYF

size: NA
D: NA
V: TRBV19
J: TRBJ1-3
DNA: TGTGCCAGTAGTATAACCTCGACCGGAAACACCATATATTTT
CDR3: CASSITSTGNTIYF

size: once
D: NA
V: TRBV19
J: TRBJ1-6
DNA: TGTGCCAGTAACCTCTATGAAGGGCCCCTCCACTTT
CDR3: CASNLYEGPLHF

size: few
D: NA
V: TRBV5-6
J: TRBJ2-1
DNA: TGTGCCAGCAGCTTTTTGGGATCATACAATGAGCAGTTCTTC
CDR3: CASSFLGSYNEQFF

size: NA
D: NA
V: TRBV7-2
J: TRBJ1-2
DNA: TGTGCCAGCAGCTTAGAGGGCAGGGCCTCTGGCTACACCTTC
CDR3: CASSLEGRASGYTF

size: NA
D: TRBD1
V: TRBV19
J: TRBJ1-6
DNA: TGTGCCACCGCCGGGACAGGGGGCAATTCACCCCTCCACTTT
CDR3: CATAGTGGNSPLHF

size: NA
D: NA
V: TRBV18
J: TRBJ1-6
DNA: TGTGCCAGCTCACCGGGAAGAGCGGGGACCGTTAATTCACCCCTCCACTTT
CDR3: CASSPGRAGTVNSPLHF

size: NA
D: NA
V: TRBV6-5
J: TRBJ1-1
DNA: TGTGCCAGCAGTTACGAGGGCACCCAGGTTGAAGCTTTCTTT
CDR3: CASSYEGTQVEAFF

size: NA
D: NA
V: TRBV5-6
J: TRBJ2-7
DNA: TGTGCCAGCAGCCCAGGGACACTGGCTAACTTGAAGCAGTACTTC
CDR3: CASSPGTLANLKQYF

size: NA
D: NA
V: TRBV30
J: TRBJ1-4
DNA: TGTGCCTGGAGTATAGGGGTCTCTAATGAAAAACTGTTTTTT
CDR3: CAWSIGVSNEKLFF

size: once
D: NA
V: TRBV30
J: TRBJ1-2
DNA: TGTGCCTGGAGACAGCCCTCTAACTATGGCTACACCTTC
CDR3: CAWRQPSNYGYTF

size: NA
D: NA
V: TRBV6-1
J: TRBJ2-7
DNA: TGTGCCAGCAGTGGCTTCCGGGACTCTCTCTACGAGCAGTACTTC
CDR3: CASSGFRDSLYEQYF

size: NA
D: NA
V: TRBV2
J: TRBJ2-5
DNA: TGTGCCAGCAGTGAACCTTCCCAAGAGACCCAGTACTTC
CDR3: CASSEPSQETQYF

size: NA
D: NA
V: TRBV11-2
J: TRBJ1-3
DNA: TGTGCCAGCAGACCAAACTTGGGACGTGGAAACACCATATATTTT
CDR3: CASRPNLGRGNTIYF

size: once
D: NA
V: TRBV7-8
J: TRBJ2-1
DNA: TGTGCCAGCAGCCTCCGGGACTCCTACAATGAGCAGTTCTTC
CDR3: CASSLRDSYNEQFF

size: NA
D: NA
V: TRBV13
J: TRBJ2-3
DNA: TGTGCCAGCAGCTCCACAGCCGGCACGCAGTATTTT
CDR3: CASSSTAGTQYF

size: once
D: NA
V: TRBV11-3
J: TRBJ2-1
DNA: TGTGCCAGCAGCCCCCGACAGCGGGCATGGAGTAATAATGAGCAGTTCTTC
CDR3: CASSPRQRAWSNNEQFF

size: NA
D: TRBD1
V: TRBV7-2
J: TRBJ2-4
DNA: TGTGCCAGCAGCCTTCTAGGGGGCCCATCCAAAAACATTCAGTACTTC
CDR3: CASSLLGGPSKNIQYF

size: NA
D: NA
V: TRBV11-2
J: TRBJ2-7
DNA: TGTGCCAGCAGCTCCTGGCCTCGCGGGAAGTCCTACGAGCAGTACTTC
CDR3: CASSSWPRGKSYEQYF

size: NA
D: NA
V: TRBV18
J: TRBJ1-3
DNA: TGTGCCAGCTCACAAGGGCCCGACTCTGGAAACACCATATATTTT
CDR3: CASSQGPDSGNTIYF